A selection of T cell receptor beta chains follows, all from one sample in a study of blood T cell repertoires in COVID-19. Some clones are missing from TCRdb's copy, which holds only in-frame ones; the method was immunoSEQ multiplex PCR. The data show about 400,000 clones, with around 89% seen just once and approximately 4.3% held by the top ten. The sample was peripheral blood. These receptors were taken from a woman aged 25 to 39 with acute or convalescent COVID-19. CDR3s include the opening cysteine and the closing phenylalanine or tryptophan. A D gene is named only where the DNA matches it firmly. The listing skips clone size in some rows; elsewhere it reads once, few, many or a size class.

size,V,J,length,D,CDR3,DNA
-,TRBV6-5,TRBJ1-2,15,-,CASSIGPGSNYGYTF,TGTGCCAGCAGTATCGGGCCGGGGAGTAACTATGGCTACACCTTC
-,TRBV28,TRBJ1-2,14,TRBD1,CASSLDRGMSGYTF,TGTGCCAGCAGTTTAGACAGGGGAATGAGCGGCTACACCTTC
-,TRBV6-1,TRBJ2-3,15,-,CASSDGQGGADTQYF,TGTGCCAGCAGTGACGGGCAAGGGGGTGCAGATACGCAGTATTTT
-,TRBV6-1,TRBJ2-5,15,-,CASSEGGRGWETQYF,TGTGCCAGCAGTGAAGGCGGCCGGGGTTGGGAGACCCAGTACTTC
-,TRBV28,TRBJ1-2,16,TRBD1,CASRGSGTGGGDGYTF,TGTGCCAGCAGAGGCTCCGGGACAGGGGGCGGGGATGGCTACACCTTC
-,TRBV27,TRBJ2-6,15,TRBD2,CASRRGGAGANVLTF,TGTGCCAGCAGACGGGGGGGGGCTGGGGCCAACGTCCTGACTTTC
-,TRBV10-3,TRBJ1-4,13,-,CAITGDLNEKLFF,TGTGCCATCACAGGGGACCTTAATGAAAAACTGTTTTTT
-,TRBV20-1,TRBJ1-4,14,-,CSASSQGWTEKLFF,TGCAGTGCTAGTAGCCAGGGATGGACTGAAAAACTGTTTTTT
-,TRBV19,TRBJ1-1,15,-,CASSLTPRDDTEAFF,TGTGCCAGTAGCCTGACGCCGCGGGATGACACTGAAGCTTTCTTT
few,TRBV6-5,TRBJ1-1,15,-,CASSYVGTLNTEAFF,TGTGCCAGCAGTTATGTTGGGACTCTGAACACTGAAGCTTTCTTT
-,TRBV3-1/TRBV3-2,TRBJ1-2,15,-,CASSVQINTHSGYTF,TGTGCCAGCAGCGTACAAATTAATACACACAGTGGCTACACCTTC
-,TRBV12-3/TRBV12-4,TRBJ1-2,13,TRBD1,CASSRGQHYGYTF,TGTGCCAGCAGCCGGGGACAGCACTATGGCTACACCTTC
-,TRBV3-1/TRBV3-2,TRBJ1-2,15,TRBD1,CASSPRTGSLAVYTF,TGTGCCAGCAGCCCCCGGACAGGGAGCCTTGCGGTTTACACCTTC